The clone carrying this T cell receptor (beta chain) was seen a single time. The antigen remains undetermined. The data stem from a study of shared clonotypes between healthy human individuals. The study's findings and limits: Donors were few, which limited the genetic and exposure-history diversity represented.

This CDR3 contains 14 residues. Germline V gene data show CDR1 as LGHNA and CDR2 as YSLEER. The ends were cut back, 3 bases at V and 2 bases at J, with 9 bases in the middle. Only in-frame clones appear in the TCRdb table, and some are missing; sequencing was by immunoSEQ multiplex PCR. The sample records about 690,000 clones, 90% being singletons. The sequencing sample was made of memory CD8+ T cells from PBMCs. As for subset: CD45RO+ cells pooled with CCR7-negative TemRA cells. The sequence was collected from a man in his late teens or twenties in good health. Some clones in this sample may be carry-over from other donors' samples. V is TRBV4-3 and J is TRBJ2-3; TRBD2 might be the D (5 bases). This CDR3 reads CASSQTTYTDTQYF. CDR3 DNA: TGCGCCAGCAGCCAGACTACCTACACAGATACGCAGTATTTT.